This TCR beta chain was identified during a study of cytomegalovirus exposure and HLA in healthy donors. Across the whole study: A data release that came early held some 79 million unique TCRs from HLA-typed donors. Study results and limitations: The study listed 164 cytomegalovirus-associated TCR beta chains. Both high specificity and high sensitivity reportedly marked the classifier's diagnosis of cytomegalovirus status.

PCR used 60 Vbeta primers and 13 Jbeta primers. Clones were sequenced by immunoSEQ multiplex PCR, and TCRdb holds only the in-frame ones, with some missing. Among more than 95,000 clones, over 75% were seen once, and the ten largest hold about 6.9%. This clone was observed a single time. The antigen remains unidentified. Unrecorded immune exposures were likely, despite nominal health at sampling. The CDR3 sequence is 13 residues long. Looked up from germline, CDR1 is ENHRY and CDR2 is SYGVKD. Germline trimming cut 11 bases from V and 0 bases from J; bases unmatched to any gene: 6. Specimen: PBMCs. The sequence derives from a man aged 25-45 years in good health and CMV-seropositive. The rearrangement links TRBV10-3 to TRBJ1-1, with TRBD1 identical over 7 bases. CDR3 protein: CALRGQLNTEAFF. In DNA form, the CDR3 reads TGTGCCCTACGGGGACAGTTGAACACTGAAGCTTTCTTT.